Listed below are T cell receptor beta chains from one sample, sequenced in a study of cytomegalovirus exposure and HLA in healthy donors. TCRdb's table, derived via immunoSEQ multiplex PCR, lists solely in-frame clones and lacks some. The table includes 150,000 to 200,000 clones, approximately 90% detected once. The sequencing input was PBMCs. The receptors were sampled from a man younger than 35 in good health and CMV-seronegative. CDR3s include the opening cysteine and the closing phenylalanine or tryptophan. D genes are given only for firm matches. Clone size is not always given. Where it is, it says once, few, many or a class for expanded clones.

v_gene,abundance,d_gene,j_gene,CDR3aa,CDR3nt
TRBV5-1,few,TRBD2,TRBJ2-3,CASSQTSGRGDTQYF,TGCGCCAGCAGCCAGACTAGCGGGAGGGGTGATACGCAGTATTTT
TRBV6-1,.,.,TRBJ1-2,CASSILGQAGGYTF,.
TRBV5-8,.,TRBD1,TRBJ2-7,CASSLGRGQGGDEQYF,TGTGCCAGCAGCTTGGGCAGGGGACAGGGCGGGGACGAGCAGTACTTC
TRBV28,.,TRBD1,TRBJ1-4,CASSSIGQGNEKLFF,TGTGCCAGCAGTTCTATAGGACAGGGCAATGAAAAACTGTTTTTT
TRBV6-1,.,TRBD1,TRBJ2-1,CASSLGGWQFF,TGTGCCAGCAGTTTAGGGGGCTGGCAGTTCTTC
TRBV6-7,.,TRBD2,TRBJ2-7,CASEAREVLHYEQYF,TGTGCCAGCGAGGCGCGGGAGGTTTTGCACTACGAGCAGTACTTC
TRBV2,.,TRBD1,TRBJ1-5,CASSVTGGSNQPQHF,TGTGCCAGCAGTGTGACAGGGGGTAGCAATCAGCCCCAGCATTTT
TRBV28,.,.,TRBJ2-7,CASKDSYEQYF,TGTGCCAGCAAGGACAGCTACGAGCAGTACTTC
TRBV2,.,TRBD1,TRBJ1-5,CASSATGYRDQPQHF,TGTGCCAGCAGCGCGACAGGGTATAGGGATCAGCCCCAGCATTTT
TRBV2,once,.,TRBJ2-2,CASSSQRGLNTGELFF,TGTGCCAGCAGTTCCCAAAGGGGGTTGAATACCGGGGAGCTGTTTTTT
TRBV6-1,once,TRBD2,TRBJ2-3,CASSEALLEAGGTDTQYF,TGTGCCAGCAGTGAAGCGCTTTTAGAAGCGGGGGGCACAGATACGCAGTATTTT
TRBV6-5,once,TRBD2,TRBJ2-1,CASHETSGSVNEQFF,TGTGCCAGCCACGAAACTAGCGGGAGTGTCAATGAGCAGTTCTTC
TRBV29-1,.,TRBD1,TRBJ1-2,CSVETTAGGVGYGYTF,TGCAGCGTCGAAACTACTGCAGGGGGCGTGGGCTATGGCTACACCTTC
TRBV4-1,.,.,TRBJ1-1,CASSQVTGDTEAFF,TGCGCCAGCAGCCAAGTCACAGGAGACACTGAAGCTTTCTTT
TRBV28,.,.,TRBJ2-2,CASSSRTGNTGELFF,TGTGCCAGCAGTTCCCGAACGGGGAACACCGGGGAGCTGTTTTTT
TRBV7-2,.,TRBD2,TRBJ2-1,CASSFKLILAGEGEQFF,TGTGCCAGCAGCTTTAAATTAATTCTAGCGGGAGAGGGTGAGCAGTTCTTC
TRBV27,.,TRBD2,TRBJ2-3,CASSPRLAGGGTDTQYF,TGTGCCAGCAGTCCGCGACTAGCGGGGGGCGGCACAGATACGCAGTATTTT
TRBV7-8,.,.,TRBJ2-5,CASSLEVGAFQETQYF,TGTGCCAGCAGCTTAGAGGTCGGAGCTTTTCAAGAGACCCAGTACTTC
TRBV14,.,TRBD1,TRBJ2-5,CASSSFQGAGGTQYF,TGTGCCAGCAGCTCTTTCCAGGGAGCAGGGGGGACCCAGTACTTC
TRBV28,.,.,TRBJ2-7,CASSIVVSEQYF,TGTGCCAGCAGTATAGTTGTGAGCGAGCAGTACTTC
TRBV18,once,TRBD1,TRBJ2-7,CASSPEGTGVEQYF,TGTGCCAGCTCACCAGAAGGGACAGGGGTCGAGCAGTACTTC
TRBV2,.,.,TRBJ2-7,CASSPGGASYEQYF,TGTGCCAGCAGTCCGGGGGGCGCTTCCTACGAGCAGTACTTC
TRBV28,.,.,TRBJ2-7,CATITGNYEQYF,TGTGCCACCATAACAGGGAACTACGAGCAGTACTTC